This T cell receptor (beta chain) was sequenced for a study of blood T cell repertoires in COVID-19 (dated by TCRdb to about 2020). With respect to the entire study: Samples covering the acute and convalescent phases of COVID-19 were provided by collaborators in the United States, Italy and Spain. Deeply sampled blood TCRbeta repertoires from subjects exposed to, actively infected with, or recovered from COVID-19 were included in the dataset. Nearly every sample came with metadata listing a de-identified subject ID, COVID-19 status, age in years and sex. Samples were obtained from the ongoing ImmuneRACE study (first 160 participants) and from 1,200 or so subjects provided by 6 global collaborators. The material from the prospective study consisted of cDNA or gDNA derived from T cells, B-cell-depleted T cells, or PBMCs. Where available, HLA class I and class II types were taken from metadata supplied by the sample provider and were not determined by assay-based typing. The repertoires were released in a freely available public database meant as a resource for research on the immune response to SARS-CoV-2. The research as a whole found: The amount of clinical and demographic metadata varied by source and participant and was provided uncurated.

The immunoSEQ Assay, a bias-controlled multiplex PCR, was used to amplify TCRbeta CDR3 regions from genomic DNA. The authors' pipeline ran thus. The number of nucleated cells in each sample was estimated from the amplification of reference gene primers within the assay. To quantify the absolute abundance of each unique TCRbeta CDR3 rearrangement, sequence reads were collapsed and filtered. For each sample, productive Simpson clonality was calculated by taking the square root of Simpson's diversity index across productive rearrangements. TCRdb carries this immuneACCESS record with in-frame sequences only. Its versions omit some clonotypes, under half of them owing to an unresolved V gene in the studies checked, with the rest unexplained. V, J and clone size reflect that table, while D and trimming were determined from the DNA. This sample gives about 44,000 clones in total; roughly nine tenths of them show up just once. The ten largest clones take up more than 20% of the sample.

Collaborating institutions collected whole blood in K2EDTA tubes following their own protocols. For TCRbeta analysis, collaborators shipped samples in one of three forms: frozen whole blood, isolated PBMCs, or DNA extracted from either of those sample types. Concerning this clone: Its antigen remains undetermined. No base-level quality is on record; no much larger clone is a single base apart.

Germline trimming: 3 bases from V, 5 bases from J; junction bases outside gene matches: 8. The CDR3 contains 16 residues, cysteine and phenylalanine counted. Left in the record is the CDR3 DNA by itself, 48 bases read in frame from the first base. Sequences MNHNS (CDR1) and SASEGT (CDR2) are obtained from the germline V gene. This chain joins TRBV6-1 to TRBJ2-3; 10 junctional bases match TRBD2. The TCR was taken from a woman of 80 years or more in a cohort sampled during active or convalescent COVID-19. The material sequenced was peripheral blood. CDR3 sequence: CASSDGPAGGQDTQYF. The sequenced DNA: TGTGCCAGCAGTGACGGACCAGCGGGGGGGCAAGATACGCAGTATTTT.